This record covers a single T cell receptor (beta chain). These data come from a study of blood T cell repertoires in COVID-19. Study summary: T cells, B-cell-depleted T cells, or PBMCs provided the cDNA or gDNA that served as material.

Study processing details: Amplification from reference gene primers served as the basis for estimated nucleated cell counts. Data came from immunoSEQ multiplex PCR; TCRdb stores just in-frame clones and leaves some out. V, J and clone size are taken as reported in that table, and D and trimming were inferred from the DNA itself. The table lists fewer than 200,000 clones, around 84% of them singletons. J gave up 9 bases and V 5 bases, and 8 bases lay outside the gene matches. The CDR3 covers 15 residues. Germline assignment: CDR1 MNHEY and CDR2 SVGAGI. The gene calls are TRBV6-5 and TRBJ2-7; 15 positions agree with TRBD2. The sequencing input was peripheral blood. This TCR was sampled from a woman aged 50 to 65 with COVID-19, enrolled during active disease. The CDR3 is CASSISGLAGGGQYF. The CDR3 nucleotides read TGTGCCAGCAGTATATCGGGACTAGCGGGGGGAGGGCAGTACTTC.